A single sample gave rise to the 12 T cell receptor beta chains below, sequenced in a study of control samples from healthy donors and cancer patients. TCRdb keeps only in-frame clones here, not all; method: immunoSEQ multiplex PCR. The repertoire consists of about 100,000 clones, with 80% to 90% occurring once and the leading ten covering about 14%. The sequencing input was blood. These TCRs come from a man aged 25-40 years in good health.

The chain recombines TRBV4-1 with TRBJ1-2; TRBD1 is a possible D gene (5 bases). Germline CDR1 MGHRA, CDR2 YSYEKL. Trimming took 1 base from V and 7 from J, leaving 13 bases between them. The CDR3 consists of 14 residues. The CDR3 sequence is CASSQGRGPGGYTF. The CDR3 region has the DNA TGCGCCAGCAGCCAAGGCCGGGGCCCGGGTGGCTACACCTTC.

This chain connects TRBV6-6 to TRBJ2-7; D remains ambiguous. V was shortened by 4 bases and J by 4 bases, with 5 bases between the two germline ends. Germline values: CDR1 MNHNY, CDR2 SVGAGI (reference sequence). The CDR3 contains 11 residues. CDR3 nucleotide sequence: TGTGCCAGCAGTTTGGGATACGAGCAGTACTTC. It encodes CASSLGYEQYF.

The chain links TRBV10-1 to TRBJ1-5; no clear D. CDR1 and CDR2 from the germline V gene are WNHNN and SYGVQD (reference sequence). Trimming took 3 bases from V and 5 from J, leaving 8 bases between them. This CDR3 comprises 13 residues. Here the CDR3 reads CASSDQMHQPQHF. For the CDR3, the DNA is TGCGCCAGCAGTGACCAAATGCATCAGCCCCAGCATTTT.

The chain carries TRBV25-1 and TRBJ1-3; possibly TRBD1 for D (6 bases). From germline, CDR1 is MGHDK and CDR2 SYGVNS. Trimming took 4 bases from V and 3 from J, leaving 13 bases between them. The CDR3 sequence is 15 residues long. CDR3 bases: TGTGCCAGCAGTGCTGGGGCAGGGGTTGGAAACACCATATATTTT. It is translated as CASSAGAGVGNTIYF.

This rearrangement joins TRBV11-3 to TRBJ2-2; 7 nucleotides align to TRBD2. The CDR3 covers 17 residues. Germline trimming cut 3 bases from V and 1 base from J; bases unmatched to any gene: 8. Germline-derived CDR1 and CDR2 are SGHNT and YENEEA. CDR3 sequence (DNA): TGTGCCAGCAGCTTCATAGTTGGCGGGAGGAACACCGGGGAGCTGTTTTTT. Amino acid sequence: CASSFIVGGRNTGELFF. The whole variable domain, filled in from reference TRBV11-3 and TRBJ2-2, reads EAGVVQSPRYKIIEKKQPVAFWCNPISGHNTLYWYLQNLGQGPELLIRYENEEAVDDSQLPKDRFSAERLKGVDSTLKIQPAELGDSAVYLCASSFIVGGRNTGELFFGEGSRLTVL.

This clone was seen a few times. J is TRBJ2-7 and V is TRBV2; D is uncertain. CDR1 is SNHLY and CDR2 is FYNNEI in the germline V gene. V dropped 3 bases and J dropped 3 bases, with 18 bases sitting between them. The CDR3 consists of 16 residues. The DNA for the CDR3 is TGTGCCAGCAGTGACTGGGATGGGGATCCTCGCTACGAGCAGTACTTC. It encodes CASSDWDGDPRYEQYF.

This chain uses TRBV6-6 with TRBJ2-7, with D perhaps matching TRBD1 (6 bases). V lost 2 bases, J lost 3 bases, and 11 bases lay in between. The CDR3 totals 14 residues. Per the germline V gene, CDR1 is MNHNY and CDR2 is SVGAGI (reference sequence). CDR3 sequence reads: CASSYADSIYEQYF. CDR3 nucleotide sequence: TGTGCCAGCAGTTACGCGGACAGCATCTACGAGCAGTACTTC.

The V and J genes are TRBV7-2 and TRBJ2-1; 8 bases are shared with TRBD2. The CDR3 consists of 15 residues. CDR1 and CDR2 (germline): SGHTA, FQGNSA. V shed 5 bases and J 4 bases; nucleotides not matched to a gene: 7. CDR3 coding DNA: TGTGCCAGCAGCCGGGGGGGTAGCGGATACAATGAGCAGTTCTTC. Translating it yields CASSRGGSGYNEQFF. The full variable domain, rest sourced from reference TRBV7-2 and TRBJ2-1, is GAGVSQSPSNKVTEKGKDVELRCDPISGHTALYWYRQSLGQGLEFLIYFQGNSAPDKSGLPSDRFSAERTGGSVSTLTIQRTQQEDSAVYLCASSRGGSGYNEQFFGPGTRLTVL.

The chain combines TRBV7-9 with TRBJ2-7; the D is unclear. In germline, CDR1 is SEHNR, CDR2 FQNEAQ (reference sequence). V was clipped by 4 bases and J by 6 bases, with 13 bases between them. The CDR3 is 13 residues long. The CDR3 DNA reads TGTGCCAGCAGCTGGCGGAGCTCCGCCGAGCAGTACTTC. This translates into CASSWRSSAEQYF.

J is TRBJ1-5 and V is TRBV14, with 9 bases fitting TRBD1. The CDR3 spans 18 residues. The germline CDR1 and CDR2 sequences are SGHDN and FVKESK. V gave up 3 bases and J gave up 0 bases; unmatched junction bases: 9. Here the CDR3 reads CASSQEDRGRYSNQPQHF. CDR3 bases: TGTGCCAGCAGCCAGGAGGACAGGGGACGGTATAGCAATCAGCCCCAGCATTTT.

This clone is deemed medium-sized. The chain uses TRBV30 and TRBJ1-5; D may be TRBD1 (6 bases). The CDR3 consists of 13 residues. The germline V and J ends were trimmed by 5 bases and 4 bases, with 12 bases remaining between them. Germline V gene data show CDR1 as GTSNPN and CDR2 as SVGIG (reference sequence). The CDR3 protein is CAWAGEGNQPQHF. The CDR3 DNA is TGTGCCTGGGCAGGGGAGGGGAATCAGCCCCAGCATTTT. Looking up the rest from reference TRBV30 and TRBJ1-5 gives the full variable domain: SQTIHQWPATLVQPVGSPLSLECTVEGTSNPNLYWYRQAAGRGLQLLFYSVGIGQISSEVPQNLSASRPQDRQFILSSKKLLLSDSGFYLCAWAGEGNQPQHFGDGTRLSIL.

J is TRBJ1-6 and V is TRBV2, with a weak D call TRBD1 (5 bases). Germline CDR1 and CDR2: SNHLY and FYNNEI. The CDR3 has 17 residues. Trimming shortened V by 2 bases and J by 0 bases, and 11 bases separated the two germline ends. CDR3 sequence: CASSEKGRSSYNSPLHF. CDR3 nucleotides: TGTGCCAGCAGTGAAAAGGGGCGGAGCTCCTATAATTCACCCCTCCACTTT.